A single sample gave rise to the 20 T cell receptor beta chains below, sequenced in a study of post-analysis software for immune sequencing data. Study conclusions and caveats: There were a few TRBV segments more frequent in patients than controls, and TRBV5-6, TRBV5-1 and TRBV20-1 were among them.

Which antigens these TCRs recognize remains unknown. The TCR beta cDNA libraries carried unique molecular identifiers. TCRdb independently ran MiXCR on the PCR reads; one entry per CDR3 protein. This sample has hundreds of thousands of distinct CDR3 sequences, with 30% found just once. Sequencing input: blood. All receptors come from a girl aged 10 to 17 with multiple sclerosis.

This clonotype was seen only a few times. One end of the junction varies from germline; a read error may be responsible. The chain couples TRBV28 to TRBJ2-4, with D uncertain. CDR1 MDHEN and CDR2 SYDVKM come from the germline V gene. This CDR3 spans 15 amino acids. CDR3 nucleotide sequence: TGTGCCAGCAGTTTGGAATCCCCAGCCACAAACATTCAGTACTTC. Translating gives CASSLESPATNIQYF.

V and J are TRBV5-1 and TRBJ2-3; 8 bases fit TRBD2. Germline assignment: CDR1 SGHRS and CDR2 YFSETQ. The CDR3 has 15 residues. V was clipped by 3 bases and J by 2 bases; unmatched bases: 5. CDR3 sequence reads: CASSSLLADTDTQYF. The CDR3 nucleotides read TGCGCCAGCAGCTCCTTACTAGCGGACACAGATACGCAGTATTTT.

This clonotype was seen at least ten times. Written as DNA, the CDR3 is TGTGCCAGTCATGACAGTACTGCAACTAATGAAAAACTGTTTTTT. Translation: CASHDSTATNEKLFF. The genes are TRBV10-3 and TRBJ1-4; tentatively, D is TRBD1 (5 bases). V was pared by 10 bases and J by 0 bases, with 15 bases between. This CDR3 spans 15 amino acids. The V gene's germline CDR1 is ENHRY and CDR2 SYGVKD.

This clonotype was found a few times. This chain uses TRBV20-1 with TRBJ2-1, with D maybe TRBD2 (6 bases). V dropped 7 bases and J dropped 0 bases, with 10 bases sitting between them. The CDR3 covers 13 residues. Per germline, CDR1 DFQATT and CDR2 SNEGSKA (reference sequence). The CDR3 nucleotides read TGCAGTGGGGAGGCGGTCTCCTACAATGAGCAGTTCTTC. Protein: CSGEAVSYNEQFF.

The chain is built from TRBV20-1 and TRBJ2-5, with D possibly TRBD2 on 6 matching bases. The length of the CDR3 is 12 residues. The V gene's germline CDR1 is DFQATT and CDR2 SNEGSKA (reference sequence). CDR3 nucleotide sequence: TGCAGCCAAATACGGGGGCAAGAGACCCAGTACTTC. Protein: CSQIRGQETQYF.

The chain recombines TRBV7-9 with TRBJ2-5; 7 bases fit TRBD1. The J call may be in error: the DNA end matches TRBJ2-7 better. Germline loops: CDR1 SEHNR, CDR2 FQNEAQ (reference sequence). CDR3 length: 16 amino acids. CDR3 region: CASSLAGTEADYEQYF. CDR3 sequence (DNA): TGTGCCAGCAGCTTAGCGGGGACAGAAGCCGACTACGAGCAGTACTTC.

This clonotype was recorded a few times. The V gene is TRBV20-1, the J gene TRBJ2-5; 9 bases are a match to TRBD1. The J call is in doubt because the DNA end fits TRBJ2-7 better. In germline, CDR1 is DFQATT, CDR2 SNEGSKA (reference sequence). The CDR3 contains 16 residues. As DNA, the CDR3 is TGCAGTGCCAAATTAACCTCCGGGACAGGGACTGGCGAGCAGTACTTC. This sequence encodes CSAKLTSGTGTGEQYF.

This rearrangement joins TRBV29-1 to TRBJ1-2; D might be TRBD1 (5 bases). Germline CDR1 is SQVTM and CDR2 is ANQGSEA. Trimming removed 5 bases from V and 5 bases from J, with 12 bases in between. The CDR3 is 12 residues long. CDR3 in DNA: TGCAGCGTTCGGGACCTTAGATATGGCTACACCTTC. It yields the protein CSVRDLRYGYTF.

As DNA, the CDR3 is TGTGCCAGCAGTGAACGCCTAGCGGGGAGACCTAGTAGCACAGATACGCAGTATTTT. Encoded protein: CASSERLAGRPSSTDTQYF. This chain joins TRBV12-3 or TRBV12-4 and TRBJ2-3, with 9 bases that match TRBD2. The CDR3 runs 19 residues. Trimming removed 5 bases from V and 0 bases from J; junction bases left unmatched: 15.

This chain links TRBV2 with TRBJ2-6; the D gene is possibly TRBD1 (6 bases). Trimming removed 7 bases at V and 0 bases at J, with 13 bases between. Germline V gene sequence: CDR1 SNHLY, CDR2 FYNNEI. This CDR3 region has 16 residues. The CDR3 loop reads CASTWTAYSGANVLTF. The CDR3 bases are TGTGCCAGCACCTGGACAGCCTACTCTGGGGCCAACGTCCTGACTTTC.

In this sample, this clonotype turned up a few times. V and J are TRBV3-1 and TRBJ2-2; D possibly corresponds to TRBD2 (7 bases). Germline assignment: CDR1 LGHDT and CDR2 YNNKEL (reference sequence). Trimming took off 6 bases at V and 3 bases at J, with 14 bases between the two ends. CDR3 size: 15 residues. In DNA form, the CDR3 reads TGTGCCAGCAGGCCGGGGGGCCATTACACCGGGGAGCTGTTTTTT. Its protein product is CASRPGGHYTGELFF.

J is TRBJ1-1 and V is TRBV7-2, with D perhaps TRBD1 (5 bases). V was pared by 5 bases and J by 2 bases, with 15 bases between. The germline V gene has CDR1 SGHTA and CDR2 FQGNSA. This CDR3 has 15 amino acids. The chain's CDR3 is CASSEHGGKNTEAFF. The CDR3, as DNA: TGTGCCAGCAGCGAGCACGGGGGTAAAAACACTGAAGCTTTCTTT.

The chain uses TRBV20-1 and TRBJ1-5; no clear D gene. V was trimmed by 1 base and J by 2 bases, leaving 15 bases between them. The CDR3 contains 16 residues. Germline V gives CDR1 DFQATT, CDR2 SNEGSKA (reference sequence). CDR3 DNA: TGCAGTGCTAGAGCGGGCGGGTTTGGAGGCAATCAGCCCCAGCATTTT. Its translation: CSARAGGFGGNQPQHF.

This clonotype was picked up a small number of times. The chain links TRBV20-1 to TRBJ2-7; D perhaps matches TRBD2 (6 bases). V lost 1 base to trimming and J lost 2 bases, with 27 bases between them. Germline CDR1 and CDR2: DFQATT and SNEGSKA (reference sequence). The CDR3 has 19 amino acids. The CDR3 region has the DNA TGCAGTGCTAGAGGGGAGTTTGGGGGGTCCAGAGCTCTGCCCTACGAGCAGTACTTC. Translating it yields CSARGEFGGSRALPYEQYF.

Notes on this clonotype: One base away lies a much larger clone, so this may be a sequencing read error. The rearrangement links TRBV4-3 to TRBJ2-7; the D gene is possibly TRBD1 (6 bases). Matching the DNA end better, TRBJ2-1 makes the J call doubtful. This CDR3 comprises 13 residues. Looked up from germline, CDR1 is LGHNA and CDR2 is YSLEER. The DNA for the CDR3 is TGCGCCAGCAGCCAGTACAGGGATTACGAGCAGTTCTTC. Translating gives CASSQYRDYEQFF.

The CDR3 reads CASSLKPGGSTEAFF. DNA of the CDR3: TGTGCCAGCAGCTTAAAGCCAGGGGGCAGCACTGAAGCTTTCTTT. The chain uses TRBV14 and TRBJ1-1; 8 bases map to TRBD1. CDR1 is SGHDN, CDR2 FVKESK, per germline. CDR3 length equals 15 residues. J lost 4 bases, V lost 5 bases, and 9 bases had no gene match.

The V gene is TRBV28, the J gene TRBJ2-3, with 7 bases identical to TRBD2. The CDR3 sequence is 15 residues long. CDR1 and CDR2 (germline): MDHEN, SYDVKM. Losses at the gene ends were 6 bases for V and 0 bases for J; bases not matched to a gene: 6. CDR3 loop: CASRTSGKSTDTQYF. The CDR3 coding sequence is TGTGCCAGCAGAACCAGCGGGAAGAGCACAGATACGCAGTATTTT.

V gene TRBV13 combines with J gene TRBJ2-3; no clear D gene. The CDR3 is made up of 14 amino acids. The V end was cut by 5 bases, the J end by 6 bases, with 15 bases between. CDR1 is PRHDT, CDR2 FYEKMQ, per germline (reference sequence). The CDR3: CASSPRPGTDTQYF. CDR3 in DNA: TGTGCCAGCAGCCCCCGGCCAGGAACGGATACGCAGTATTTT.

In its sample, this clonotype was seen once. CDR3 bases: TGTGCCAGCAGTTCCGGACACCCTGGGTTAAGCAATCAGCCCCAGCATTTT. Amino acids: CASSSGHPGLSNQPQHF. This sequence joins TRBV6-5 and TRBJ1-5, with D perhaps matching TRBD1 (5 bases). CDR1 MNHEY and CDR2 SVGAGI come from the germline V gene. The CDR3 sequence is 17 residues long. Trimming removed 4 bases at V and 1 base at J, with 17 bases between.

The chain combines TRBV28 with TRBJ2-1, with a tentative D call TRBD2 (5 bases). Trimming left V 3 bases short and J 5 bases short, with 17 bases between. The CDR3 totals 16 residues. Germline V lookup: CDR1 MDHEN, CDR2 SYDVKM. CDR3 nucleotides: TGTGCCAGCAGTTTTGTTCTGGGCGGACTTCACAATGAGCAGTTCTTC. Its protein product is CASSFVLGGLHNEQFF.